This T cell receptor (beta chain) was documented in a study of blood T cells in healthy people across ages (dated by TCRdb to 2015 to 2017). As for the study more broadly: Template switching captured roughly one uniquely barcoded TCR beta cDNA molecule per two T cells in model experiments. The donors were split into four age groups: young (average 16 years), middle-aged (around 37), aged (more than 60) and long-lived (approximately 80). Using the same blood draw, the study looked at two additional independent replicas of 1 million unique cDNA reads for two donors, one aged 18 to 30 and the other aged 80 or older. The study measured age-related changes in TCR beta repertoire diversity using deep sequencing normalized with unique cDNA molecular identifiers. To avoid experimental bias, donors of different ages were randomly spread across the sequencing lanes. Broader findings and caveats from the paper: Compared with the aged group, more naive CD4+ T cells, fewer expanded clones and increased TCR diversity were shown by the long-lived group, suggesting age selection. Estimates of total diversity from one million sequenced T cells were regarded as lower bounds and underestimates. Since profiling was done on bulk unsorted PBMCs, naive and antigen-experienced compartments could not be conclusively compared. There was a strong correlation between observed TCR beta diversity and the percentage of naive T cells measured by flow cytometry. Donor CMV infection status was unknown, potentially confounding age-related changes in expanded clonotypes. As age increased, observed TCR beta diversity per million T cells dropped in a roughly linear way, and a significant reduction was already evident by age 40.

The 35 to 40 donors, aged 6 to 90 years, were systemically healthy Caucasian individuals from Russia. Each donor gave roughly 9 milliliters of peripheral blood, drawn into EDTA-treated Vacutainer tubes. PBMCs were isolated by Ficoll-Paque density-gradient centrifugation, with at least 6 million obtained per sample. Total RNA, at least 5 micrograms per sample, was extracted from PBMCs with Trizol reagent. The percentages of naive CD45RAhigh/CD27high T cells were determined by flow cytometry on a PBMC aliquot from every donor. Library creation used 5' RACE. Sequencing instrument: Illumina HiSeq 2500. A second roughly 6 to 11 cycle PCR used a sample-barcoded 5' primer and a J-beta primer mix. A unique molecular identifier was introduced onto each TCR beta cDNA molecule by a template-switch 5' adaptor carrying 12 random nucleotides. Each sample yielded at least 3 million CDR3-containing paired-end reads. The Mint cDNA synthesis kit, primed by a TRBC-specific oligonucleotide, was used to synthesize first-strand cDNA from all RNA. After uracil-DNA glycosylase treatment, a first 18-cycle PCR used universal primers M1SS and BC2_uni_R on all cDNA. The source study handled its data this way. For normalization, 1 million high-quality reads, each with a distinct molecular identifier, were randomly selected from each sample. Reads with shared molecular identifiers were discarded instead of being binned into consensus sequences. MiTCR, run with a Q25 quality threshold and the strictest error-elimination algorithm, handled CDR3 identification, clonotype clustering and error correction. A nonparametric unseen species model with Euler transformation was used to estimate a lower bound on total TCR beta diversity. TCRdb trimmed public reads at Q25 via fastp, called clones via MiXCR and kept in-frame beta chains. Entries are consolidated by CDR3 protein sequence, retaining the most common genes and DNA. V and J calls and clone size were set by TCRdb, not the authors. Present in this sample are some 900,000 distinct CDR3 sequences, 29% of which were seen just once. Roughly 17% of the sample goes to the ten largest clones.

CDR1 and CDR2, looked up from the germline V gene, are MNHEY and SVGEGT. The junction shows trimming of 7 bases on V and 4 bases on J, plus 16 bases between the germline ends. From the cysteine through the phenylalanine, the CDR3 covers 14 amino acids. Only CDR3 DNA remains: 42 bases, in frame from the first base. This clonotype was recorded at least ten times. The specificity of this receptor is unknown. No qualities accompany the bases; no much larger clone lies one base away. The TCR comes from an elderly woman in good health. The specimen was blood. The receptor chain draws on TRBV6-2 or TRBV6-3 and TRBJ2-5; the D gene is perhaps TRBD2, on 7 matching bases. This receptor has the CDR3 CASNKEGGPETQYF. The DNA reads as follows: TGTGCCAGCAACAAGGAGGGGGGGCCAGAGACCCAGTACTTC.